This entry is about one T cell receptor (beta chain). The entry originates in a study of shared T cell receptors in the human thymus. CDR3 size: 16 residues. Germline V CDR1 and CDR2: LNHDA, SQIVND (reference sequence). Trimming removed 3 bases at V and 0 bases at J, with 12 bases between. The assay was immunoSEQ multiplex PCR, and TCRdb's table has in-frame clones only and misses some. The sample lists more than 550,000 clones, around 87% occurring once. These same records also appear under a second study, on human thymus T cells. That report notes: Thymic as well as blood repertoires seemed to favor certain V and J genes unevenly.

This sequence was found in a boy under three years old with a congenital heart defect. The specimen sequenced was thymocytes. The gene calls are TRBV19 and TRBJ2-4; D unclear. This CDR3 is CASSMGSRIAKNIQYF. The CDR3 bases are TGTGCCAGTAGTATGGGTTCCAGGATAGCCAAAAACATTCAGTACTTC.